This is a list of T cell receptor beta chains from one sample in a study of shared clonotypes between healthy human individuals. This table comes from immunoSEQ multiplex PCR, and its TCRdb copy is limited to in-frame clones, with some not included. Of millions of clones listed, just over 90% are singletons. The sample taken for sequencing was naive CD8+ T cells from PBMCs. These TCRs come from a man aged 18 to 30 in good health. Some clones in this sample may be carry-over from other donors' samples. The CDR3 runs from the conserved cysteine through the conserved F or W. D genes are given only for firm matches. Clone sizes are given selectively: once, few, many, or a class where the clone is expanded.

.,TRBV4-1,.,TRBJ2-4,CASSQWETQAKNIQYF,TGCGCCAGCAGCCAATGGGAGACTCAGGCCAAAAACATTCAGTACTTC
TRBD1,TRBV7-9,.,TRBJ1-2,CASSLGLTGTGGAQGYTF,TGTGCCAGCAGCCTGGGCTTAACCGGGACAGGGGGCGCGCAGGGCTACACCTTC
TRBD2,TRBV4-2,.,TRBJ2-7,CASSGAGLAVEQYF,TGTGCCAGCAGCGGAGCCGGACTAGCGGTCGAGCAGTACTTC
.,TRBV9,.,TRBJ2-2,CASSHWRGYTGELFF,TGTGCCAGCAGCCACTGGAGGGGGTACACCGGGGAGCTGTTTTTT
.,TRBV30,.,TRBJ1-1,CAWEWGGATEAFF,TGTGCCTGGGAATGGGGAGGGGCCACTGAAGCTTTCTTT
TRBD2,TRBV5-4,once,TRBJ2-7,CASSTYTGTSGYEQYF,TGTGCCAGCAGCACCTATACCGGGACTAGCGGCTACGAGCAGTACTTC
.,TRBV29-1,.,TRBJ2-1,CSVIGGIIPYNEQFF,TGCAGCGTTATAGGCGGGATCATCCCCTACAATGAGCAGTTCTTC
.,TRBV7-3,.,TRBJ2-5,CASSLTAGRKAAQYF,TGTGCCAGCAGCTTAACAGCAGGGCGTAAAGCAGCCCAGTACTTC
.,TRBV27,once,TRBJ2-7,CASRALHISYEQYF,TGTGCCAGCAGGGCTTTGCACATCTCCTACGAGCAGTACTTC
TRBD2,TRBV2,once,TRBJ2-3,CASPGLTYDTDTQYF,TGTGCCAGCCCGGGACTAACCTACGACACAGATACGCAGTATTTT
.,TRBV29-1,.,TRBJ1-2,CSVVGGNGYTF,TGCAGCGTTGTTGGCGGGAATGGCTACACCTTC
TRBD2,TRBV4-1,.,TRBJ2-1,CASSHGLAANEQFF,TGCGCCAGCAGCCACGGACTAGCCGCCAATGAGCAGTTCTTC
.,TRBV6-6,once,TRBJ1-5,CASSLYSVYSNQPQHF,TGTGCCAGCAGCCTCTACAGTGTTTATAGCAATCAGCCCCAGCATTTT
.,TRBV19,.,TRBJ1-1,CASSWGTSSAAEAFF,TGTGCCAGTAGTTGGGGCACCTCCTCCGCGGCTGAAGCTTTCTTT
TRBD1,TRBV4-1,.,TRBJ1-4,CASSQAGGSGQSTNEKLFF,TGCGCCAGCAGCCAAGCAGGGGGGAGTGGGCAGTCAACTAATGAAAAACTGTTTTTT
TRBD2,TRBV7-3,.,TRBJ2-1,CASSQSGSSYNEQFF,TGTGCCAGCAGCCAAAGCGGGAGCTCCTACAATGAGCAGTTCTTC